This is a list of T cell receptor beta chains from one sample in a study of CD8+CD57+ T cells in acquired aplastic anemia. TCRdb reprocessed the reads with MiXCR, giving one entry per CDR3 protein. Of hundreds of thousands of distinct CDR3 sequences listed, about 56% are singletons. Source material: sorted CD4+, CD8+, or CD8+CD57+ T cells (not recorded which) from PBMCs. Receptors originate from a human donor with severe aplastic anemia or a healthy control (not recorded which). CDR3s include the opening cysteine and the closing phenylalanine or tryptophan. D genes are given only for firm matches. The listing skips clone size in some rows; elsewhere it reads once, few, many or a size class.

TRBV28	NA	TRBJ2-3	TRBD1	TGTGCCAGCAGGGTGGGACAGGGGACAGATACGCAGTATTTT	CASRVGQGTDTQYF
TRBV7-2	once	TRBJ2-7	TRBD1	TGTGCCAGCAGCTTAGGCCGGGACAGGGTCTACGAGCAATACTTC	CASSLGRDRVYEQYF
TRBV6-5	NA	TRBJ2-5	NA	TGTGCCAGCAGTTACGACAGATCGCAAGAGACCCAGTACTTC	CASSYDRSQETQYF
TRBV20-1	NA	TRBJ2-1	TRBD2	TGCAGTGCTAGAAGGGGACTATTCCACAATGAGCAGTTCTTC	CSARRGLFHNEQFF
TRBV7-8	NA	TRBJ2-5	NA	TGTGCCAGCAGCCTAAGCGGACGTCCGGAGACCCAGTACTTC	CASSLSGRPETQYF
TRBV19	NA	TRBJ1-5	NA	TGTGCCAGTAGTATACAATGGAACAATCAGCCCCAGCATTTT	CASSIQWNNQPQHF
TRBV12-3/TRBV12-4	NA	TRBJ2-5	TRBD2	TGTGCCAGCAGTTTGGGAGGACGGACTAGGGCGGAGACCCAGTACTTC	CASSLGGRTRAETQYF
TRBV9	NA	TRBJ2-1	NA	TGTGCCAGCAGCGATCGAAACGGGACCTCCTACAATGAGCAGTTCTTC	CASSDRNGTSYNEQFF
TRBV3-1	once	TRBJ1-5	NA	TGTGCCAGCAGTTCACTTGACAGGAATCAGCCCCAGCATTTT	CASSSLDRNQPQHF
TRBV2	many	TRBJ2-3	NA	TGTGCCAGCAGCGGCGACAGGCAAACGGGGGAGGATACGCAGTATTTT	CASSGDRQTGEDTQYF
TRBV5-1	NA	TRBJ2-1	NA	TGCGCCAGCAGCCTCCTGGGGCGGATCGACAATGAGCAGTTCTTC	CASSLLGRIDNEQFF
TRBV6-1	NA	TRBJ1-5	NA	TGTGCCAGCAGTGACAACAGGGAGGTACAGCCCCAGCATTTT	CASSDNREVQPQHF
TRBV20-1	NA	TRBJ2-3	NA	TGCAGTGCTAAACACGGGCAGGGCACAGATACGCAGTATTTT	CSAKHGQGTDTQYF
TRBV10-3	NA	TRBJ2-3	NA	TGTGCCACGATAGCGGCCGGCACAGATACGCAGTATTTT	CATIAAGTDTQYF
TRBV29-1	many	TRBJ1-4	NA	TGCAGCGTTGGTCGCCAGGGTGAAAAACTGTTTTTT	CSVGRQGEKLFF
TRBV7-6	few	TRBJ2-1	NA	TGTGCCAGCAGCTTAGGTCATTACAATGAGCAGTTCTTC	CASSLGHYNEQFF
TRBV5-1	NA	TRBJ2-2	NA	TGCGCCAGCAGCTTGGAGATAGGGGCCGGGGAGCTGTTTTTT	CASSLEIGAGELFF
TRBV5-5	NA	TRBJ2-5	NA	TGTGCCAGCAGCGGGGTCGAAGAGACCCAGTACTTC	CASSGVEETQYF
TRBV7-2	few	TRBJ2-1	NA	TGTGCCAGCAGCAGGGCCGCCAATGAGCAGTTCTTC	CASSRAANEQFF
TRBV7-9	NA	TRBJ2-7	TRBD1	TGTGCCAGCAGACAAGCAGGGACAGGGTCAAGCGAGCAGTACTTC	CASRQAGTGSSEQYF
TRBV24-1	NA	TRBJ2-2	TRBD1	TGTGCCACCAGTAAAGGGGGCGACACCGGGGAGCTGTTTTTT	CATSKGGDTGELFF
TRBV7-3	NA	TRBJ2-7	TRBD2	TGTGCCAGCAGCAGCAGCGGGGAGGACTACGAGCAGTACTTC	CASSSSGEDYEQYF
TRBV10-2	few	TRBJ1-1	NA	TGCGCCAGCAGTGAGAACAGGAACACTGAAGCTTTCTTT	CASSENRNTEAFF
TRBV2	NA	TRBJ2-7	NA	TGTGCCAGCTGGGACGAGGGACACGAGCAGTACTTC	CASWDEGHEQYF
TRBV7-3	NA	TRBJ2-2	NA	TGTGCCAGCAGCACCGGGATGGCGAACACCGGGGAGCTGTTTTTT	CASSTGMANTGELFF
TRBV15	NA	TRBJ2-7	NA	TGTGCCACCAGCAGAGATATAGGCCCCTACGAGCAGTACTTC	CATSRDIGPYEQYF
TRBV29-1	NA	TRBJ2-2	TRBD1	TGCAGCGTGAGCCGGGACAGGGAAGGCGGGGAGCTGTTTTTT	CSVSRDREGGELFF
TRBV10-2	NA	TRBJ2-5	TRBD2	TGCCCCAGCAGTGTAGGACTAGCGGGACAAGAGACCCAGTACTTC	CPSSVGLAGQETQYF
TRBV2	NA	TRBJ1-5	TRBD1	TGTGCCAGCAGGGCGGGACAGGGGGCAGTGAAGCCCCAGCATTTT	CASRAGQGAVKPQHF
TRBV4-1	many	TRBJ2-3	NA	TGCGCCAGCAGCCAAGATTACGTAATGGCCTCGTCTGCAGATACGCAGTATTTT	CASSQDYVMASSADTQYF
TRBV5-6	many	TRBJ2-5	NA	TGTGCCAGCAGCTCAGTTTCGTCCCAGTACTTC	CASSSVSSQYF
TRBV12-3/TRBV12-4	NA	TRBJ1-6	NA	TGTGCCAGCAGTTCCCAGACAACTGGTTCACCCCTCCACTTT	CASSSQTTGSPLHF
TRBV12-3/TRBV12-4	many	TRBJ2-5	NA	TGTGCCAGCAGTCCCGGGACGTTGAAGACCCAGTACTTC	CASSPGTLKTQYF
TRBV24-1	many	TRBJ2-3	NA	TGTGCCACCAGTGATTTGGTACAACCCCCGAATACGCAGTATTTT	CATSDLVQPPNTQYF
TRBV19	NA	TRBJ2-7	NA	TGTGCCAGTAGTATAGTCGTAGGCAGAGCCTACGAGCAGTACTTC	CASSIVVGRAYEQYF
TRBV20-1	few	TRBJ1-5	NA	TGCAGTGCTCGACGTATTGGAAACATTGCTTTAGATCAGCCTCAGCATTTT	CSARRIGNIALDQPQHF
TRBV12-3/TRBV12-4	NA	TRBJ2-1	NA	TGTGCCAGCAGTTTAGAAGGACCAAATGAGCAGTTCTTC	CASSLEGPNEQFF
TRBV2	once	TRBJ1-2	NA	TGTGCCAGCAGACAAGAGGGACACCCGAACTATGGCTACACCTTC	CASRQEGHPNYGYTF
TRBV19	NA	TRBJ1-2	NA	TGTGCCAGTATGGTTGACGGAGGGGGAAGCGACCATGGCTACACCTTC	CASMVDGGGSDHGYTF
TRBV7-9	NA	TRBJ1-6	NA	TGTGCCAGCAGCTTACCAGGGGAGAATTCACCCCTCCACTTT	CASSLPGENSPLHF
TRBV9	NA	TRBJ2-2	NA	TGTGCCAGCAGCGCATCAGTGGAGCTGTTTTTT	CASSASVELFF
TRBV29-1	NA	TRBJ1-1	NA	TGCAGCGTTGAACCGGGAGGGGAAGCTTTCTTT	CSVEPGGEAFF